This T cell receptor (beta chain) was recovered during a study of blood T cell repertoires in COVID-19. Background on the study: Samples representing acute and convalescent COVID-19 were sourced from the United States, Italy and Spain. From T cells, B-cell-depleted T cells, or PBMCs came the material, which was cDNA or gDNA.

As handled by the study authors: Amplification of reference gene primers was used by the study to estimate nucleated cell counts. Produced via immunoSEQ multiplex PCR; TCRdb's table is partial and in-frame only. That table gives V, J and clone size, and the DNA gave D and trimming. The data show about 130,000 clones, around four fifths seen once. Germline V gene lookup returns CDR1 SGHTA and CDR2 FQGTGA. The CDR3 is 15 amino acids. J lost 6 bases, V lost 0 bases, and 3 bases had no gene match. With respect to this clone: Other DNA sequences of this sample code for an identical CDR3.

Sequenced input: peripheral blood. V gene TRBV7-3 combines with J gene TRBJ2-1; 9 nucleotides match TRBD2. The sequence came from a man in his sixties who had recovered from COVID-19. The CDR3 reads CASSLTSGRLNEQFF. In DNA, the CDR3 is TGTGCCAGCAGCTTAACTAGCGGGAGACTCAATGAGCAGTTCTTC.